This T cell receptor (beta chain) derives from a study of T cells in Graves' hyperthyroidism and ophthalmopathy. General study findings and limits: Stable hyperthyroidism was told apart from ophthalmopathy by a model built on 13 V-J features. Blood also carried most thyroid clonotypes expanded above 0.001.

From RNA transcripts, TCR beta CDR3 regions were amplified. The HTBI primer set served for first-round RT-PCR of the TCR CDR3. One entry per CDR3 protein, called by TCRdb with MiXCR from the multiplex PCR reads. Among about 350,000 distinct CDR3 sequences listed, approximately 13% were seen once. This clonotype turned up a few times. The antigen is not known. Hyperthyroidism of Graves' type that showed no ophthalmopathy progression within 18 months was stable. Clinical symptoms, serum thyroxine and TRAb, thyroid ultrasound and orbital computed tomography were used for the diagnoses. CDR1 is LGHDT, CDR2 YNNKEL, per germline (reference sequence). V was trimmed by 0 bases and J by 9 bases, leaving 15 bases between them. CDR3 size: 15 residues.

V gene TRBV3-1 combines with J gene TRBJ2-1; D uncertain. This clonotype was sampled from a woman aged 25 to 39 with Graves' hyperthyroidism. Material: blood. The CDR3 region has the DNA TGTGCCAGCAGCCAAGATCGTCGCCCCTCCGGTGAGCAGTTCTTC. It is translated as CASSQDRRPSGEQFF.